This T cell receptor beta chain is from a study of cytomegalovirus exposure and HLA in healthy donors. The study ran its PCR with 60 Vbeta and 13 Jbeta primers. Assay used: immunoSEQ multiplex PCR; TCRdb lists only in-frame clones, some missing. The table shows 45,000 to 55,000 clones, with roughly 80% occurring only once. With 3 bases removed from V and 7 bases from J, the gap between germline ends came to 4 bases. This CDR3 contains 12 residues. Germline V gives CDR1 SGHTA, CDR2 FQGNSA. The rearrangement uses TRBV7-2 and TRBJ1-6; D remains unclear. The receptor was isolated from a man aged 25 to 40 in good health and CMV-seropositive. The sequencing input was PBMCs. In DNA, the CDR3 is TGTGCCAGCAGCTTCTTCAATTCACCCCTCCACTTT. It translates to CASSFFNSPLHF.